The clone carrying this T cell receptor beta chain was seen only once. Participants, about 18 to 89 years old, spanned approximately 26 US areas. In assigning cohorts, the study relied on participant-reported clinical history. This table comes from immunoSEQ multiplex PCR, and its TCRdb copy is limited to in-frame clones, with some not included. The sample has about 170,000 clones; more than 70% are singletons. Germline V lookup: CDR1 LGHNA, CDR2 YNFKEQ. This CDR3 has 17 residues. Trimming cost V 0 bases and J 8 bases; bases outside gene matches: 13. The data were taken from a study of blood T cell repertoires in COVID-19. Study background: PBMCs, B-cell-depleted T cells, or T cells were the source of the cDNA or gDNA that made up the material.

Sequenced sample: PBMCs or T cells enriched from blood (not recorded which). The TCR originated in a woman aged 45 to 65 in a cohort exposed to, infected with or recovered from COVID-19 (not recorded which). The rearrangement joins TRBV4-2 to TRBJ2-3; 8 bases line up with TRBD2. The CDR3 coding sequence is TGTGCCAGCAGCCAAGATTCCCAGCGGGGGTGGATTGGTACGCAGTATTTT. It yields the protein CASSQDSQRGWIGTQYF.